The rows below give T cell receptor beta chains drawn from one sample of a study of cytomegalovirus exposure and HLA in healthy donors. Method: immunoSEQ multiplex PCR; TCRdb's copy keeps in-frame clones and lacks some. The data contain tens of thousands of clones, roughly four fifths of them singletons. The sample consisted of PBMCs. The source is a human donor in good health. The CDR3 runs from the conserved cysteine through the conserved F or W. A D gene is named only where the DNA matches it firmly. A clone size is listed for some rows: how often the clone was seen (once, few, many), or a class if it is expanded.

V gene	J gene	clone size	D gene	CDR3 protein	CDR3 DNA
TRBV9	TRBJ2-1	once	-	CASSVASGGYNEQFF	TGTGCCAGCAGCGTAGCTTCCGGCGGATACAATGAGCAGTTCTTC
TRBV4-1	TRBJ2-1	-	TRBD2	CASRHTSGGAGEQFF	TGCGCCAGCAGGCATACTAGCGGGGGGGCGGGTGAGCAGTTCTTC
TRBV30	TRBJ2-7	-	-	CAWGKGAYEQYF	TGTGCCTGGGGAAAGGGGGCCTACGAGCAGTACTTC
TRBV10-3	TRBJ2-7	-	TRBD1	CAIRDRQRQGAYEQYF	TGTGCCATCAGGGACAGACAACGACAGGGGGCTTACGAGCAGTACTTC
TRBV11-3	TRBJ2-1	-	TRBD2	CASSQAGGSYNEQFF	TGTGCCAGCAGCCAGGCGGGGGGGTCTTACAATGAGCAGTTCTTC
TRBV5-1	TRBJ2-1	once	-	CASSFEGGGNNEQFF	TGCGCCAGCAGCTTTGAGGGGGGGGGAAACAATGAGCAGTTCTTC
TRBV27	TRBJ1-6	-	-	CASSLTGLNNSPLHF	TGTGCCAGCAGTTTGACAGGCCTGAATAATTCACCCCTCCACTTT
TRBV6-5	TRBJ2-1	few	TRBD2	CASASGGRDEQFF	TGTGCCAGCGCATCGGGGGGGCGGGATGAGCAGTTCTTC
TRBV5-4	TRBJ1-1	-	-	CASSPPGTRADTEAFF	TGTGCCAGCAGCCCTCCCGGGACACGTGCGGACACTGAAGCTTTCTTT
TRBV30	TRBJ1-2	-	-	CAWSGGGGYTF	TGTGCCTGGAGTGGGGGCGGTGGCTACACCTTC
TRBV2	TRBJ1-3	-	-	CASSEAPPAINRGSSGNTIYF	TGTGCCAGCAGTGAAGCCCCCCCGGCGATAAATAGGGGGAGCTCTGGAAACACCATATATTTT
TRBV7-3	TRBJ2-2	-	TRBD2	CASRGLAGLTGELFF	TGTGCCAGCAGGGGACTAGCGGGGCTTACCGGGGAGCTGTTTTTC
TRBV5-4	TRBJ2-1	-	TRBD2	CASSGEVAGYNEQFF	TGTGCCAGCAGTGGGGAGGTAGCGGGGTACAATGAGCAGTTCTTC
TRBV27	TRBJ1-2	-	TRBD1	CASSPGDRGLGGYTF	TGTGCCAGCAGCCCCGGGGACAGGGGGCTGGGTGGCTACACCTTC
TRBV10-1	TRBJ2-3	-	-	CASSEAGTDTQYF	TGCGCCAGCAGTGAAGCGGGCACAGATACGCAGTATTTT
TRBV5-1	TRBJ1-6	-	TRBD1	CASSGTGGGSPLHF	TGCGCCAGCAGCGGGACAGGGGGTGGGTCACCCCTCCACTTT
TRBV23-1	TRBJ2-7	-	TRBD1	CASSQPPGTGGDYEQYF	TGCGCCAGCAGTCAGCCGCCCGGGACAGGGGGAGACTACGAGCAGTACTTC
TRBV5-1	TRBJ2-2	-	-	CASRIQAIGGELFF	TGCGCCAGCAGAATTCAAGCGATAGGCGGGGAGCTGTTTTTT
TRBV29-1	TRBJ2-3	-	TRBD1	CSLRTGADTQYF	TGCAGCCTAAGGACAGGGGCAGATACGCAGTATTTT
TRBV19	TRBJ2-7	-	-	CASSIQGSYEQYF	TGTGCCAGTAGTATACAGGGTTCCTACGAGCAGTACTTC
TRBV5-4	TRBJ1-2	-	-	CASSSTAGANYGYTF	TGTGCCAGCAGCTCGACAGCGGGCGCTAACTATGGCTACACCTTC
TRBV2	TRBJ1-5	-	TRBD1	CASSAPRTGGGQPQHF	TGTGCCAGCAGTGCGCCCCGGACAGGGGGCGGTCAGCCCCAGCATTTT
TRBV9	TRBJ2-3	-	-	CASSPGVSTDTQYF	TGTGCCAGCAGCCCGGGGGTCAGCACAGATACGCAGTATTTT
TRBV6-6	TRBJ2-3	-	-	CASIQRYTQYF	TGTGCCAGCATCCAACGGTATACGCAGTATTTT
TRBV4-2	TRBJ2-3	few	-	CASSQERRSGGTDTQYF	TGTGCCAGCAGCCAAGAGCGGCGATCGGGGGGCACAGATACGCAGTATTTT
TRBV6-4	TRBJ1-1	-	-	CASSEFGGKYTEAFF	TGTGCCAGCAGTGAGTTCGGAGGGAAATACACTGAAGCTTTCTTT
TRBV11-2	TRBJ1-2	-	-	CASSPLAAIGHGYTF	TGTGCCAGCAGCCCCCTTGCTGCTATTGGGCATGGCTACACCTTC
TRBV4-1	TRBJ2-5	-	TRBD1	CASSQQGQEETQYF	TGCGCCAGCAGCCAGCAGGGACAGGAAGAGACCCAGTACTTC
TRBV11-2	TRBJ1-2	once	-	CASSPDSPGGYTF	TGTGCCAGCAGCCCGGACAGTCCAGGAGGCTACACCTTC
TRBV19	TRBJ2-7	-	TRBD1	CASSRDREYEQYF	TGTGCCAGTAGCCGGGACAGGGAGTACGAGCAGTACTTC
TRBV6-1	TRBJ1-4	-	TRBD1	CASSEVQGDIKKLFF	TGTGCCAGCAGTGAAGTGCAGGGGGATATTAAAAAACTGTTTTTT
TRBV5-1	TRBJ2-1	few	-	CASSFQAGPDNEQFF	TGCGCCAGCAGCTTTCAGGCCGGCCCCGACAATGAGCAGTTCTTC
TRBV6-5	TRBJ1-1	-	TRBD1	CASSYSRTGPNTEAFF	TGTGCCAGCAGTTACTCGAGGACAGGGCCCAACACTGAAGCTTTCTTT
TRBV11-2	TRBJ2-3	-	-	CASSSLGSGLTDTQYF	TGTGCCAGCAGCTCCCTGGGAAGCGGCCTCACAGATACGCAGTATTTT
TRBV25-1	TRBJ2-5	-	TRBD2	CASSEFRRGSQETQYF	TGTGCCAGCAGTGAATTTCGGCGGGGGTCCCAAGAGACCCAGTACTTC
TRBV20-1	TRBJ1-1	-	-	CSARGNTEAFF	TGCAGTGCTCGGGGGAACACTGAAGCTTTCTTT
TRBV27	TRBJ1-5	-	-	CASSFRQGSTLSPQHF	TGTGCCAGCAGTTTTCGGCAGGGGTCCACCCTTTCGCCCCAGCATTTT
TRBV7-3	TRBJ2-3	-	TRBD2	CASSLNGGADTQYF	TGTGCCAGCAGCTTAAATGGGGGGGCAGATACGCAGTATTTT
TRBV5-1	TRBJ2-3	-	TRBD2	CASSSGTSGGFTDTQYF	TGCGCCAGCAGCTCCGGGACTAGCGGGGGGTTCACAGATACGCAGTATTTT
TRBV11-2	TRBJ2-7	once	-	CASSFTAYEQYF	TGTGCCAGCAGCTTCACAGCCTACGAGCAGTACTTC
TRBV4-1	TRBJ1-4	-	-	CASSRTTEKLFF	TGCGCCAGCAGCCGTACGACAGAAAAACTGTTTTTT
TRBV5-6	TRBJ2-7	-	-	CASSPHVDTRGYEQYF	TGTGCCAGCAGCCCCCATGTGGACACTCGCGGCTACGAGCAGTACTTC
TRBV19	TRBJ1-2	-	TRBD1	CASKISGQGPPFYGYTF	TGTGCCAGTAAGATATCGGGACAGGGACCCCCCTTCTATGGCTACACCTTC
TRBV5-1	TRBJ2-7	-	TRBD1	CASSLEQGVYEQYF	TGCGCCAGCAGCTTGGAACAGGGGGTATACGAGCAGTACTTC
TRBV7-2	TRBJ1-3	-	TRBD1	CASSLRQGAISGNTIYF	TGTGCCAGCAGCCTCCGACAGGGGGCGATATCTGGAAACACCATATATTTT
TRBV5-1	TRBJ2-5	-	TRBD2	CASRTGLDQYQETQYF	TGCGCCAGCAGGACCGGACTAGACCAGTACCAAGAGACCCAGTACTTC
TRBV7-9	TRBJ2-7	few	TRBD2	CASSFGTSGGAFAEQYF	TGTGCCAGCAGCTTCGGGACTAGCGGGGGGGCCTTCGCCGAGCAGTACTTC
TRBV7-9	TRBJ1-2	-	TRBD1	CASSPTRDRGNSYGYPF	TGTGCCAGCAGCCCCACCCGGGACAGGGGAAATAGCTATGGCTACCCCTTC
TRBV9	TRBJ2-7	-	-	CASSPRPTGTRISYEQYF	TGTGCCAGCAGCCCCCGGCCAACCGGGACACGTATTTCCTACGAGCAGTACTTC
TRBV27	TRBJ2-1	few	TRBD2	CASSLLAGGPAEQFF	TGTGCCAGCAGTTTACTAGCGGGGGGGCCGGCGGAGCAGTTCTTC
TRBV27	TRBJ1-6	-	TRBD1	CASSTRQGFGSPLHF	TGTGCCAGCAGTACCCGACAGGGTTTCGGTTCACCCCTCCACTTT
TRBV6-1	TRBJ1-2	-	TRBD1	CASSGDRVGGYTF	TGTGCCAGCAGTGGGGACAGGGTTGGTGGCTACACCTTC
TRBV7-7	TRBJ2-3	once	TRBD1	CASSLGQGFTDTQYF	TGTGCTAGCAGCTTAGGACAGGGGTTCACAGATACGCAGTATTTT